This T cell receptor (beta chain) stems from a study of vaccination and CD4 T cells after COVID-19. Indicated treatment: roughly 10-day PBMC culture with coronavirus spike peptide pools or control peptides (ViraFEST assay). V was clipped by 6 bases and J by 6 bases, with 12 bases between them. The CDR3 has 14 residues. Germline CDR1 reads MDHEN; CDR2 reads SYDVKM. For this clonotype: The antigen remains unidentified.

The assay that was used to sequence DNA from cultured CD4+ T cells was the Oncomine TCR Beta short-read assay. TCRdb recomputed calls from the PCR reads with MiXCR, one row per CDR3 protein. Here the sample spans roughly 12,000 distinct CDR3 sequences, 40% to 45% being singletons. The receptor was derived from a human donor with COVID-19. The chain recombines TRBV28 with TRBJ1-6; perhaps TRBD1 as D (6 bases). The specimen was cultured CD4+ T cells from blood. DNA for the CDR3: TGTGCCAGCAGGCCTGGACAGTCTAATTCACCCCTCCACTTT. Translated, it gives CASRPGQSNSPLHF.